The T cell receptor (beta chain) under discussion was sequenced for a study of blood T cell repertoires in COVID-19. Across the study: Acute and convalescent COVID-19 samples came from the United States, Italy and Spain. The analysed material was cDNA or gDNA that came from T cells, B-cell-depleted T cells, or PBMCs.

With regard to this clone: The junction departs from germline at one end; a sequencing error may be responsible.

Assay used: immunoSEQ multiplex PCR; TCRdb lists only in-frame clones, some missing. The sample contains some 190,000 clones, about 84% of which appear only once. In Seattle, patients joined the study during active infection and were tracked longitudinally. Germline CDR1 SQVTM, CDR2 ANQGSEA. This CDR3 is built from 9 residues. The origin of this receptor is a woman older than 75 with COVID-19, enrolled during active disease. The J gene is TRBJ1-3, the V gene TRBV29-1; D is undetermined. Input material: peripheral blood. The CDR3 DNA reads as TGCAGCGTTGGAGACACCATATATTTT. Translated, it gives CSVGDTIYF.